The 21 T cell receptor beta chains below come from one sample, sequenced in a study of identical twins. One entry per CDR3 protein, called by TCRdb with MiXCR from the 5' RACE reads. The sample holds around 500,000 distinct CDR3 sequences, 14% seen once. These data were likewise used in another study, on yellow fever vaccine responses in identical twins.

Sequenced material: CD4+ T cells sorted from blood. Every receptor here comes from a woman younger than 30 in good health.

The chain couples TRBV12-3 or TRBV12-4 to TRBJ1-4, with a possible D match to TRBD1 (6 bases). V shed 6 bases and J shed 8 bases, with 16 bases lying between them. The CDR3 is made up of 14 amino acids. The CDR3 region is CASSYRVAGEKLFF. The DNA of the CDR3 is TGTGCCAGCAGCTACAGGGTTGCGGGCGAAAAACTGTTTTTT.

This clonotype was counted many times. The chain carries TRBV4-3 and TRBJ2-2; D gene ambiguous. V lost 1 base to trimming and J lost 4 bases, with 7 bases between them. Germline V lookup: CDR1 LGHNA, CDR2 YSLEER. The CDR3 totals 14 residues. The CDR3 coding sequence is TGCGCCAGCAGCCAAGCCCAGTCCACCGGGGAGCTGTTTTTT. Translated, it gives CASSQAQSTGELFF.

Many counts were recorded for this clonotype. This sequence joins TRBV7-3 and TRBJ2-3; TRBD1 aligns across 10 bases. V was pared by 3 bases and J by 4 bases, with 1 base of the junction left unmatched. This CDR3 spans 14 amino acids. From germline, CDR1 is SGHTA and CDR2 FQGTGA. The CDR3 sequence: CASSLTGGADTQYF. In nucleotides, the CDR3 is TGTGCCAGCAGCTTGACAGGGGGCGCAGATACGCAGTATTTT.

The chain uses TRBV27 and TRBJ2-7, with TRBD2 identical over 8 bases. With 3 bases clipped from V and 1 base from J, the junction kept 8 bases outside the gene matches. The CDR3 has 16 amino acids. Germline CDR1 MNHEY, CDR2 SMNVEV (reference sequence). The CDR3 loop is CASSFRGGSSSYEQYF. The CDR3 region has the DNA TGTGCCAGCAGTTTTCGCGGGGGGTCTTCTTCCTACGAGCAGTACTTC.

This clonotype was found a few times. The CDR3 region is CSASLGQSGSPLHF. The CDR3 DNA reads as TGCAGTGCTAGTCTCGGACAGTCTGGATCACCCCTCCACTTT. The rearrangement links TRBV20-1 to TRBJ1-6; maybe TRBD1 (6 bases). Germline V lookup: CDR1 DFQATT, CDR2 SNEGSKA (reference sequence). Trimming shortened V by 3 bases and J by 10 bases, and 16 bases separated the two germline ends. The CDR3 consists of 14 residues.

The CDR3 nucleotides read TGCAGTGGAGGAAACGTTAATGAAAAACTGTTTTTT. Residues: CSGGNVNEKLFF. The J gene is TRBJ1-4, the V gene TRBV20-1, with D unclear. V gave up 7 bases and J gave up 4 bases, with 10 bases separating them. The CDR3 length is 12 residues. CDR1 DFQATT and CDR2 SNEGSKA come from the germline V gene (reference sequence).

Here the CDR3 reads CASSQEGGQGGTDTQYF. The CDR3, as DNA: TGCGCCAGCAGCCAAGAAGGGGGACAGGGAGGCACAGATACGCAGTATTTT. The chain combines TRBV4-3 with TRBJ2-3, with 9 bases aligning to TRBD1. Germline trimming cut 0 bases from V and 1 base from J; bases unmatched to any gene: 5. CDR1 and CDR2 from the germline V gene are LGHNA and YSLEER. The CDR3 extends over 17 amino acids.

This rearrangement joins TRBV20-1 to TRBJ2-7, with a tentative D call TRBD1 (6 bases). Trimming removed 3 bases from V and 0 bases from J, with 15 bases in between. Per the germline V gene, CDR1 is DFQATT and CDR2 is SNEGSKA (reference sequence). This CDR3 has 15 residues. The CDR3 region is CSARRGQTSSYEQYF. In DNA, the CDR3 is TGCAGTGCTAGGCGCGGACAGACAAGCTCCTACGAGCAGTACTTC.

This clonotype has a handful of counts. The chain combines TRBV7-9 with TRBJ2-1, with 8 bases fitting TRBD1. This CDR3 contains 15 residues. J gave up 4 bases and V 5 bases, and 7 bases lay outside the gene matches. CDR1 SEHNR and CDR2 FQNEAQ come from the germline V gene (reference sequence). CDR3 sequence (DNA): TGTGCCAGCAGCCGCGGGACAGGAGCTTACAATGAGCAGTTCTTC. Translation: CASSRGTGAYNEQFF.

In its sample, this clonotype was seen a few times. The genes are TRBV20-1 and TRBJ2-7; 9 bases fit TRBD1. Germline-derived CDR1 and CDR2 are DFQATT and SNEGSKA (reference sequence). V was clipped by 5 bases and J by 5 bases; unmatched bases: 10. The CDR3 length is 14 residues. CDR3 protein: CSALGTGLTDEQYF. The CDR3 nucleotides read TGCAGTGCTCTGGGGACAGGGCTTACCGACGAGCAGTACTTC.

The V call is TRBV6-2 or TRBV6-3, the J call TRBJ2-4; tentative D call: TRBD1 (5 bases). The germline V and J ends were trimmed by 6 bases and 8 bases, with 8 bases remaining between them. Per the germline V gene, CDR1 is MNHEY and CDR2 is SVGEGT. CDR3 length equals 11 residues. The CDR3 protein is CASSRRDIQYF. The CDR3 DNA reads TGTGCCAGCAGCCGCAGGGACATTCAGTACTTC.

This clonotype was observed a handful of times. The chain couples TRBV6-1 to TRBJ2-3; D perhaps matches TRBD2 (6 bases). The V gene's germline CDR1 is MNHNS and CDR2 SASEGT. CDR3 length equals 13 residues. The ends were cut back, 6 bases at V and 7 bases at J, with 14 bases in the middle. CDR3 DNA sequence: TGTGCCAGCAGCCCCGGGGGTGCGAATACGCAGTATTTT. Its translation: CASSPGGANTQYF.

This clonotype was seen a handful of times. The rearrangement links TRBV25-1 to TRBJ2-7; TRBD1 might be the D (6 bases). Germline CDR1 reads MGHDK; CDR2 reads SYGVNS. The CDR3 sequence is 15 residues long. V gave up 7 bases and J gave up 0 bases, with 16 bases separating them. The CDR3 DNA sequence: TGTGCCAGCACCGAAGGGGGTAGTTTCTCCTACGAGCAGTACTTC. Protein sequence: CASTEGGSFSYEQYF.

The CDR3 DNA sequence: TGCGCCAGCAGCTTGGGTGACATAGGTGAGCAGTTCTTC. Translated, it gives CASSLGDIGEQFF. The chain recombines TRBV5-1 with TRBJ2-1; D not resolved. Trimming shortened V by 0 bases and J by 9 bases, and 10 bases separated the two germline ends. Germline-derived CDR1 and CDR2 are SGHRS and YFSETQ. The CDR3 is 13 amino acids.

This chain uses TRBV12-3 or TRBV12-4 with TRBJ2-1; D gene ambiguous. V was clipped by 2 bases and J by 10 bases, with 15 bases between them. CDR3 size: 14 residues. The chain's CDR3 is CASSLLASLTEQFF. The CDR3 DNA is TGTGCCAGCAGTTTATTGGCTAGTCTGACGGAGCAGTTCTTC.

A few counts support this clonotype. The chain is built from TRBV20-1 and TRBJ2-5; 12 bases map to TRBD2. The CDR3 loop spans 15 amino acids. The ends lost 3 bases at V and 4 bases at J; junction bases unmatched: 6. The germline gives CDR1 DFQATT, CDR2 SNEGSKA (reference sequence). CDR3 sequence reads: CSARGLAGGRETQYF. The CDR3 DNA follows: TGCAGTGCTAGGGGACTAGCGGGTGGAAGAGAGACCCAGTACTTC.

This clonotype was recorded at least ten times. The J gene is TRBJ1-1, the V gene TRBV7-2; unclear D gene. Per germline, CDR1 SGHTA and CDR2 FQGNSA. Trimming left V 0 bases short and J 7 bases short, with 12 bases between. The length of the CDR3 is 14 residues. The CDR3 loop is CASSLATQVGEAFF. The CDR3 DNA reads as TGTGCCAGCAGCTTAGCCACGCAGGTCGGTGAAGCTTTCTTT.

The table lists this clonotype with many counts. The CDR3 coding sequence is TGTGCCAGCAGTGTAGGACTAGCGGGGTACAATGAGCAGTTCTTC. This sequence encodes CASSVGLAGYNEQFF. V is TRBV2 and J is TRBJ2-1; 12 bases map to TRBD2. Germline trimming cut 4 bases from V and 4 bases from J; bases unmatched to any gene: 2. CDR1 SNHLY and CDR2 FYNNEI come from the germline V gene. The CDR3 is 15 residues long.

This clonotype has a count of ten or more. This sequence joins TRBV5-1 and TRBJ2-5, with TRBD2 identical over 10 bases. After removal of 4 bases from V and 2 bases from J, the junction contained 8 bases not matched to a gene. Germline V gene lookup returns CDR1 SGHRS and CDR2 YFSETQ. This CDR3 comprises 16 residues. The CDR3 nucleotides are TGCGCCAGCAGCCCGAGACTAGCGGGCTTTCAAGAGACCCAGTACTTC. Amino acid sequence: CASSPRLAGFQETQYF.

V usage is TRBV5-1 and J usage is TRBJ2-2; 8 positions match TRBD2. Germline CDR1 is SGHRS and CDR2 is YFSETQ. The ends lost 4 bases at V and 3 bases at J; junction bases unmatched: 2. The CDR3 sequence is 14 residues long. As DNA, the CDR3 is TGCGCCAGCAGCCAGACTAGCGACACCGGGGAGCTGTTTTTT. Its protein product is CASSQTSDTGELFF.

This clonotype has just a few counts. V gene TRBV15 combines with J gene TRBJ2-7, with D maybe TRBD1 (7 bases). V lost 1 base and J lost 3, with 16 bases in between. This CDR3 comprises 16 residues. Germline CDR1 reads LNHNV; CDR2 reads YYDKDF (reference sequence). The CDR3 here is CATSRGPGGPNYEQYF. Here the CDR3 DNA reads TGTGCCACCAGCAGAGGCCCAGGGGGGCCTAACTACGAGCAGTACTTC.